This T cell receptor (beta chain) was captured by sequencing in a study of cytomegalovirus exposure and HLA in healthy donors. Points from the study as a whole: There was a cluster of highly shared sequence variants that was likely a sequencing artifact. Productive rates of about 87% or about 30% were seen for most TCR beta V segments in an earlier analysis. The Asian-associated ancestry cluster reportedly had fewer N-insertions than the 666-donor mean in a later analysis.

Per the germline V gene, CDR1 is SGHDN and CDR2 is FVKESK. CDR3 length: 13 residues. V gave up 3 bases and J gave up 3 bases, with 9 bases separating them. PCR primers comprised 60 Vbeta and 13 Jbeta primers. Produced via immunoSEQ multiplex PCR; TCRdb's table is partial and in-frame only. This table has 120,000 to 150,000 clones, 65% to 80% appearing once. Concerning this clone itself: The antigen remains undetermined.

Donors were nominally healthy when sampled, though unrecorded immune exposures were likely. V and J are TRBV14 and TRBJ2-7, with D unclear. The source of this sequence is a woman aged 45-59 years in good health and CMV-seropositive. The sample was PBMCs. CDR3 nucleotide sequence: TGTGCCAGCAGCCAGAGAACCTACTACGAGCAGTACTTC. It specifies CASSQRTYYEQYF.